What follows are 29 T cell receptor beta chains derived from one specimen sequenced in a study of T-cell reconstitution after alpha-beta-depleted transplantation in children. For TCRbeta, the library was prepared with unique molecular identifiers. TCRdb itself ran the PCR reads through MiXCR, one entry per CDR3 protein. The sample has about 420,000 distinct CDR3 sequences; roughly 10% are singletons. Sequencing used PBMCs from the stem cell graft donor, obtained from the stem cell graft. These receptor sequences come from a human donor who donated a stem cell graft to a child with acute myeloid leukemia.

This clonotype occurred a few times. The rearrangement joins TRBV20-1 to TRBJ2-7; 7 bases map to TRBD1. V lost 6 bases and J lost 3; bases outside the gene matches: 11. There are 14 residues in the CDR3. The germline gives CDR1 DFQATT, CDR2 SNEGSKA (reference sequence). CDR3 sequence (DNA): TGCAGTGCCTTAATCGGGACAGCTTACTACGAGCAGTACTTC. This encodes CSALIGTAYYEQYF.

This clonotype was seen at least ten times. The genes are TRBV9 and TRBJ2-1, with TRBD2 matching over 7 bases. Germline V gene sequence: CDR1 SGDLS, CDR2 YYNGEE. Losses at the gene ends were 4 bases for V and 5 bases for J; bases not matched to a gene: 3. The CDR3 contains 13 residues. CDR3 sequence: CASSKLANNEQFF. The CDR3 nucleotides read TGTGCCAGCAGCAAACTAGCGAACAATGAGCAGTTCTTC. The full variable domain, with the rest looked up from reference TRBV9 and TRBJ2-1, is DSGVTQTPKHLITATGQRVTLRCSPRSGDLSVYWYQQSLDQGLQFLIQYYNGEERAKGNILERFSAQQFPDLHSELNLSSLELGDSALYFCASSKLANNEQFFGPGTRLTVL.

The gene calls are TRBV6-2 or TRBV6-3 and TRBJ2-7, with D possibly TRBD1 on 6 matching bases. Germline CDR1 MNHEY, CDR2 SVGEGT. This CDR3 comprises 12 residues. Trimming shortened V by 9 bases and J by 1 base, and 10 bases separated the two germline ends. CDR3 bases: TGTGCCAGTGGCAGGGGATCCTACGAGCAGTACTTC. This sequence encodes CASGRGSYEQYF.

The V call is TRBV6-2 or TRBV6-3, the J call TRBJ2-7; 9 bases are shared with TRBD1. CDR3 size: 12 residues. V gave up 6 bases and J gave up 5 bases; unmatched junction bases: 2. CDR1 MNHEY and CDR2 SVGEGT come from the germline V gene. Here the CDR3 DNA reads TGTGCCAGCAGGACAGGGGGTGACGAGCAGTACTTC. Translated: CASRTGGDEQYF.

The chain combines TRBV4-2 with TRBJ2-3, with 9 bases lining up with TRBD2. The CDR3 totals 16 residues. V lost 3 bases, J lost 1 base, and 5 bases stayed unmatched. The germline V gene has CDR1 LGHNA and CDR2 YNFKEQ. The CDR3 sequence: CASSQIAGVGTDTQYF. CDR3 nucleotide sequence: TGTGCCAGCAGCCAGATAGCGGGAGTGGGCACAGATACGCAGTATTTT.

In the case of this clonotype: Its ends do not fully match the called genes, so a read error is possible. For the CDR3, the DNA is TGCGCCAGCAGCTCGGTGACAGGGAAGAACACTGAAGCTTTGTTT. It is translated as CASSSVTGKNTEALF. The J gene is TRBJ1-1, the V gene TRBV5-1; 7 nucleotides line up with TRBD1. The CDR3 covers 15 residues. Germline V CDR1 and CDR2: SGHRS, YFSETQ.

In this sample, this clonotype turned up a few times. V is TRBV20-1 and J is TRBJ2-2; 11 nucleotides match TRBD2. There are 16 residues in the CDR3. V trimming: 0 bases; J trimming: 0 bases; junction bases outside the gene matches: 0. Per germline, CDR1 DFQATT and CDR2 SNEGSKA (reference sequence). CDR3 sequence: CSARDSGGANTGELFF. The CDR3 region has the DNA TGCAGTGCTAGAGATAGCGGGGGGGCGAACACCGGGGAGCTGTTTTTT.

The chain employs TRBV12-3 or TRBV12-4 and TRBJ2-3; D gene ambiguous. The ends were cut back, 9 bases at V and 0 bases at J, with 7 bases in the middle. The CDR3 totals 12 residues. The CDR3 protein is CASGYSTDTQYF. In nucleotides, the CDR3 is TGTGCCAGTGGGTATAGCACAGATACGCAGTATTTT.

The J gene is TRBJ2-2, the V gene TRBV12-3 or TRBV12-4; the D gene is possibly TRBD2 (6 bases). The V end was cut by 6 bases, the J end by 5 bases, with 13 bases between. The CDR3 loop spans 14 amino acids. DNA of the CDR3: TGTGCCAGCAGCCGCTTCGGGGGAACCGGGGAGCTGTTTTTT. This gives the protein CASSRFGGTGELFF.

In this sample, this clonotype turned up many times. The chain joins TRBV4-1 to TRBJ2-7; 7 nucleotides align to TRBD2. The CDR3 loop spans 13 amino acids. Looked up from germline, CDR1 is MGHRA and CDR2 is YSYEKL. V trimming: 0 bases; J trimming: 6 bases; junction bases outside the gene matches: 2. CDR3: CASSQDWGGEQYV. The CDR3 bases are TGCGCCAGCAGCCAAGATTGGGGGGGCGAGCAGTACGTC.

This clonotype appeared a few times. CDR3 sequence: CSVDGAGGGYTQYF. DNA of the CDR3: TGCAGCGTTGACGGCGCCGGTGGGGGGTATACGCAGTATTTT. This chain joins TRBV29-1 and TRBJ2-3, with D perhaps matching TRBD2 (6 bases). The CDR3 totals 14 residues. V was cut by 3 bases and J by 7 bases, with 17 bases left in between. Germline loops: CDR1 SQVTM, CDR2 ANQGSEA.

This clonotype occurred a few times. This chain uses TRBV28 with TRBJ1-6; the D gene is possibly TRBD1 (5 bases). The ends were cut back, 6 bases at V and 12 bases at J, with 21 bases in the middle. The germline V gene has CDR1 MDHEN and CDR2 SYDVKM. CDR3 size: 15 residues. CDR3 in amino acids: CASSSPQGPGEPLHF. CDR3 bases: TGTGCCAGCAGCTCGCCCCAGGGCCCCGGGGAACCCCTCCACTTT.

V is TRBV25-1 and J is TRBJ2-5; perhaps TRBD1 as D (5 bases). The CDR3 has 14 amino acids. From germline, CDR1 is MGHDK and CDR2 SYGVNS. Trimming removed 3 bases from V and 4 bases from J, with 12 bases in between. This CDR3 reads CASSESGYRETQYF. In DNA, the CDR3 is TGTGCCAGCAGTGAGTCAGGGTACCGAGAGACCCAGTACTTC.

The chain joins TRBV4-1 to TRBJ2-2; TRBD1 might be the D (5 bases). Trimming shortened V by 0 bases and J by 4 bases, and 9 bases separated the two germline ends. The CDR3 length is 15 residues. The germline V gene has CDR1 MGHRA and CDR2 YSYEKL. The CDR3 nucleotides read TGCGCCAGCAGCCAAGATCTCAGGGCCACCGGGGAGCTGTTTTTT. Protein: CASSQDLRATGELFF.

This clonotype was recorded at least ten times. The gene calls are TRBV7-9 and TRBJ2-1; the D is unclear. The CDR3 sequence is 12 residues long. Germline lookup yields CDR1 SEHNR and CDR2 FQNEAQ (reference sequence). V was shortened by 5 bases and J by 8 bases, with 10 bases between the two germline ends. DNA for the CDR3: TGTGCCAGCAGCCCCGCGATCGATGAGCAGTTCTTC. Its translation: CASSPAIDEQFF.

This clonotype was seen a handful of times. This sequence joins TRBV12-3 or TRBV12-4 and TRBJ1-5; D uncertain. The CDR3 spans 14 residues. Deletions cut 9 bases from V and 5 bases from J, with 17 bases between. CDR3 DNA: TGTGCCAGAGAAGAAGGTAGAGGCTATCAGCCCCAGCATTTT. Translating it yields CAREEGRGYQPQHF.

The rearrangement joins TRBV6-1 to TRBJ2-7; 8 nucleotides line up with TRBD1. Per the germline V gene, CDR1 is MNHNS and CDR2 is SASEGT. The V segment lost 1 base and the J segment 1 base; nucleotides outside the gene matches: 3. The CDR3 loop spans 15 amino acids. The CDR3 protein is CASSEGDRRSYEQYV. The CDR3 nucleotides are TGTGCCAGCAGTGAAGGGGACAGGAGGTCCTACGAGCAGTACGTC.

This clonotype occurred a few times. The CDR3 coding sequence is TGCAGTGCCAGGACAGGGGGCGATTCTGGAAACACCATATATTTT. Protein product: CSARTGGDSGNTIYF. This chain joins TRBV20-1 and TRBJ1-3; 11 bases align to TRBD1. The CDR3 contains 15 residues. Germline trimming cut 6 bases from V and 1 base from J; bases unmatched to any gene: 5. Germline CDR1 reads DFQATT; CDR2 reads SNEGSKA (reference sequence).

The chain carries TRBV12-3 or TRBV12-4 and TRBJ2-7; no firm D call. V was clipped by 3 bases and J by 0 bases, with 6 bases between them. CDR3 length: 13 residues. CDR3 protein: CASSFSNSYEQYF. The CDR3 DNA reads TGTGCCAGCAGTTTTTCCAACTCCTACGAGCAGTACTTC.

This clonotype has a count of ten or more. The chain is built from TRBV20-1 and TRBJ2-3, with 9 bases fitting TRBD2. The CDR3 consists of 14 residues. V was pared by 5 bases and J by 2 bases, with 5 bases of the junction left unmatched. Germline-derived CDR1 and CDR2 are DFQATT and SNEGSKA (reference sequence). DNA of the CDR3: TGCAGTGCTCTTCCTAGCGGGGCCACAGATACGCAGTATTTT. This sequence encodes CSALPSGATDTQYF.

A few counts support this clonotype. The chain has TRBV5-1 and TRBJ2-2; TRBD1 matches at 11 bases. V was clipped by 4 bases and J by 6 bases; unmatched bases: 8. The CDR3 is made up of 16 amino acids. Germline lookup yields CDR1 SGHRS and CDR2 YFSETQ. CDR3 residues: CASSPQPGQGAGELFF. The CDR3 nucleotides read TGCGCCAGCAGCCCCCAGCCGGGACAGGGGGCCGGGGAGCTGTTTTTT.

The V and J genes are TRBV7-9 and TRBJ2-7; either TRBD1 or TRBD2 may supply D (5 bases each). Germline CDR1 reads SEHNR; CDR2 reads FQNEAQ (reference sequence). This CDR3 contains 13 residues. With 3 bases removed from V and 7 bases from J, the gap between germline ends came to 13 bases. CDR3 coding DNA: TGTGCCAGCAGCTTGGAGCACAGGAGGGAGCAGTACGTC. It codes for CASSLEHRREQYV.

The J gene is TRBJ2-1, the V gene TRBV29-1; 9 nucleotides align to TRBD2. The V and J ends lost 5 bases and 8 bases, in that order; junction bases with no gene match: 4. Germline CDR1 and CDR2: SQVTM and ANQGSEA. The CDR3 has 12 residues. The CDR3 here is CSVPSGAYEQFF. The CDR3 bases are TGCAGCGTTCCTAGCGGGGCCTATGAGCAGTTCTTC.

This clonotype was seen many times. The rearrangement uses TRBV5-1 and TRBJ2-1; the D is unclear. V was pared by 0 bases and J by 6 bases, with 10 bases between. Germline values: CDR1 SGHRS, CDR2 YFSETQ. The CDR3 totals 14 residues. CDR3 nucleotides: TGCGCCAGCAGCTTGGGCACCTTCGGCAATGAGCAGTTCTTC. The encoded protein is CASSLGTFGNEQFF.

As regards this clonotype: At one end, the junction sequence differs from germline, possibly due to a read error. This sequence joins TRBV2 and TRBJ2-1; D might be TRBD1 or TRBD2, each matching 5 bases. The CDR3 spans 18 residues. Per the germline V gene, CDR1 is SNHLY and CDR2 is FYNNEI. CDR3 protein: CASSETRDANPRGNDQFF. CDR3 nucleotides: TGTGCCAGCAGCGAAACCCGGGACGCCAACCCACGGGGTAATGACCAGTTCTTC.

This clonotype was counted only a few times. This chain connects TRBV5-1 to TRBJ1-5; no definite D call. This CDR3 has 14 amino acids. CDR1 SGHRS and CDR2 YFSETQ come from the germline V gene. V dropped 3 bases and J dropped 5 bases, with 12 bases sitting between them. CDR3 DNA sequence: TGCGCCAGCAGCTCCGGACTGATAGATCAGCCCCAGCATTTT. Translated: CASSSGLIDQPQHF. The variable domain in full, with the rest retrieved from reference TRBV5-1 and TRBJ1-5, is KAGVTQTPRYLIKTRGQQVTLSCSPISGHRSVSWYQQTPGQGLQFLFEYFSETQRNKGNFPGRFSGRQFSNSRSEMNVSTLELGDSALYLCASSSGLIDQPQHFGDGTRLSIL.

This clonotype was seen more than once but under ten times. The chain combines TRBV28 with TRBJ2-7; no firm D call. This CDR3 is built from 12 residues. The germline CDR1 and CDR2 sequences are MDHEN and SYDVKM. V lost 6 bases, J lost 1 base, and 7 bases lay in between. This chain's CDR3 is CASRPDSYEQYF. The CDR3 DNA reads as TGTGCCAGCAGGCCCGATTCCTACGAGCAGTACTTC. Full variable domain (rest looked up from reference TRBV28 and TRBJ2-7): DVKVTQSSRYLVKRTGEKVFLECVQDMDHENMFWYRQDPGLGLRLIYFSYDVKMKEKGDIPEGYSVSREKKERFSLILESASTNQTSMYLCASRPDSYEQYFGPGTRLTVT.

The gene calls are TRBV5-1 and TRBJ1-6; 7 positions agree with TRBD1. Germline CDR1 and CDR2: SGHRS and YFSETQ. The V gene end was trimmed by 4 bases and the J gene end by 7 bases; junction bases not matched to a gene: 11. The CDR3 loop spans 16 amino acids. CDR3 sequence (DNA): TGCGCCAGCAGCCCACGAACTGACAGGGAAAATTCACCCCTCCACTTT. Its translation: CASSPRTDRENSPLHF.

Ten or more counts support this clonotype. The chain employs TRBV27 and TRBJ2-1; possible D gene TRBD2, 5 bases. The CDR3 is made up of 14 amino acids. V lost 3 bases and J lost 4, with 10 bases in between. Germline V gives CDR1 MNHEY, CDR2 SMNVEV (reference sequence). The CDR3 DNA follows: TGTGCCAGCAGTTTTTCTTCGGGGTACAATGAGCAGTTCTTC. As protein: CASSFSSGYNEQFF.